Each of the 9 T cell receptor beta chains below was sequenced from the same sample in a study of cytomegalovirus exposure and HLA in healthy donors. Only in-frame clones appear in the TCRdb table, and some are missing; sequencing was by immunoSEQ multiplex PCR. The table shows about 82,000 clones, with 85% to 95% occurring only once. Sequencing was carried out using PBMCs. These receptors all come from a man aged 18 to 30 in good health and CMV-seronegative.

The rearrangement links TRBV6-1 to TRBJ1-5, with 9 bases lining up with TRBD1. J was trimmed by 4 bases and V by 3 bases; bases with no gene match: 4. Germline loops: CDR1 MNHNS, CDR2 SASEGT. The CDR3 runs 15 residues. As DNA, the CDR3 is TGTGCCAGCAGTGAGGGACAGGGAGGGAATCAGCCCCAGCATTTT. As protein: CASSEGQGGNQPQHF.

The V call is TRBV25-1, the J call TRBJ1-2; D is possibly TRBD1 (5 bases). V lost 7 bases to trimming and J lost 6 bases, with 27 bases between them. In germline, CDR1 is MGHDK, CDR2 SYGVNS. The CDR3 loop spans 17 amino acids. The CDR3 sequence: CASTRPGDPVQGHGYTF. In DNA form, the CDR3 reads TGTGCCAGCACCCGCCCCGGTGATCCCGTGCAGGGCCATGGCTACACCTTC.

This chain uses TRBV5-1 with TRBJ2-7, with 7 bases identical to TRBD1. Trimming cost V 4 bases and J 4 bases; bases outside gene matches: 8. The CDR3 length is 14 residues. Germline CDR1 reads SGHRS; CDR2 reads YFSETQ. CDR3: CASSRTGTVYEQYF. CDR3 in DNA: TGCGCCAGCAGCCGCACCGGGACAGTTTACGAGCAGTACTTC.

In nucleotides, the CDR3 is TGTGCCAGCAGCGTCTGGACATACACTGAAGCTTTCTTT. It encodes CASSVWTYTEAFF. The chain recombines TRBV5-4 with TRBJ1-1; weak D call: TRBD1 (5 bases). V dropped 4 bases and J dropped 3 bases, with 10 bases sitting between them. Germline loops: CDR1 SGHNT, CDR2 YYREEE (reference sequence). The CDR3 loop spans 13 amino acids.

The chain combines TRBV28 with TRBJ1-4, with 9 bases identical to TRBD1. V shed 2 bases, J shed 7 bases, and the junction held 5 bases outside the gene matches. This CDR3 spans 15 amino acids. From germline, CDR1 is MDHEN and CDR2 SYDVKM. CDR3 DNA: TGTGCCAGCAGTTTAAGCGGGACAGGGAGTGAAAAACTGTTTTTT. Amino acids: CASSLSGTGSEKLFF.

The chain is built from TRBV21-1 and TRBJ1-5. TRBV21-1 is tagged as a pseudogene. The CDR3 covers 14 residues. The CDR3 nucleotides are TGTGCCAGCAGGGCCCTGGGGGGGGTGCAGCCCCAGCATTTT. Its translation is CASRALGGVQPQHF.

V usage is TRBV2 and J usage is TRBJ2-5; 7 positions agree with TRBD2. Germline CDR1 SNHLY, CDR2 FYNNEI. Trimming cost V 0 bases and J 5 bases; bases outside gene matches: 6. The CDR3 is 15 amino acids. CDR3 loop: CASSEAKAGGETQYF. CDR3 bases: TGTGCCAGCAGTGAAGCGAAGGCCGGGGGGGAGACCCAGTACTTC.

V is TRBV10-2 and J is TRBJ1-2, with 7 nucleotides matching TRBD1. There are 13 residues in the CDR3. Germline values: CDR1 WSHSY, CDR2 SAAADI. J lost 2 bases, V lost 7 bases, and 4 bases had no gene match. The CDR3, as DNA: TGCGCCAGCACCCTACAGGGGAACTATGGCTACACCTTC. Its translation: CASTLQGNYGYTF.

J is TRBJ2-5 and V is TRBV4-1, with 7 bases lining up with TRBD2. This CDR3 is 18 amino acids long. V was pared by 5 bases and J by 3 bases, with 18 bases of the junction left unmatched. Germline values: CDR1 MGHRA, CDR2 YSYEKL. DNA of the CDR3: TGCGCCAGCAGCTACCCCGGACTAGAAGACAGAAGTAAAGAGACCCAGTACTTC. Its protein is CASSYPGLEDRSKETQYF.